This TCR beta chain was sequenced during a study of blood T cell repertoires in COVID-19. Germline V gives CDR1 SNHLY, CDR2 FYNNEI. The CDR3 sequence is 13 residues long. With 9 bases clipped from V and 4 bases from J, the junction kept 4 bases outside the gene matches. Study processing details: Scientists estimated how many nucleated cells there were by amplifying reference gene primers. The data were produced by immunoSEQ multiplex PCR, yet TCRdb's version contains in-frame clones alone and is incomplete. The V and J calls and clone size are taken from that table; D and trimming were inferred from the DNA. The sample yields some 340,000 clones, 90% to 95% seen once. Self-reported history from a screening survey and questionnaire set each donor's cohort.

Material: PBMCs or T cells enriched from blood (not recorded which). This chain uses TRBV2 with TRBJ2-7, with 12 nucleotides matching TRBD2. This sequence was found in a woman between 25 and 40 years old who had been exposed to COVID-19. The DNA of the CDR3 is TGTGCCAGGAGGACTAGCGGGGCGTACGAGCAGTACTTC. It specifies CARRTSGAYEQYF.